This is a list of T cell receptor beta chains from one sample in a study of T cells after yellow fever vaccination. TCRdb re-analysed the 5' RACE reads in MiXCR, keeping a single row per CDR3 protein. The profile shows 350,000 to 450,000 distinct CDR3 sequences, roughly 20% of them singletons. The specimen comprised PBMCs, sampled before the yellow fever booster vaccination. Source of these receptors: a man younger than 30 who received the YFV17D yellow fever vaccine. Each CDR3 is given with its conserved first and last residue. Each record gives: D gene, V gene, J gene, clone size, CDR3 DNA, CDR3 protein. D genes are given only for firm matches. Clone size is shown for a subset of rows, as once, few, many or a class of expanded clone.

d_gene: TRBD1; v_gene: TRBV5-5; j_gene: TRBJ1-4; abundance: .; CDR3nt: TGTGCCAGCAGCATCGCCGGGACAGCAAATGAAAAACTGTTTTTT; CDR3aa: CASSIAGTANEKLFF
d_gene: .; v_gene: TRBV4-3; j_gene: TRBJ2-7; abundance: few; CDR3nt: TGCGCCAGCAGCCAACGGTTCGCACAACAAGACAGGCCCCACGAGCAGTACTTC; CDR3aa: CASSQRFAQQDRPHEQYF
d_gene: TRBD1; v_gene: TRBV6-5; j_gene: TRBJ2-5; abundance: .; CDR3nt: TGTGCCAGCAGTTACTCGTCGGGACAGGGTCGGGAGACCCAGTACTTC; CDR3aa: CASSYSSGQGRETQYF
d_gene: TRBD2; v_gene: TRBV12-3/TRBV12-4; j_gene: TRBJ2-1; abundance: .; CDR3nt: TGTGCCAGCATGTCGGGGGGGGCGATATACAATGAGCAGTTCTTC; CDR3aa: CASMSGGAIYNEQFF
d_gene: .; v_gene: TRBV7-9; j_gene: TRBJ2-7; abundance: few; CDR3nt: TGTGCCAGCAGCTCCCCTGACGGAGAGGCCGAGCAGTACTTC; CDR3aa: CASSSPDGEAEQYF
d_gene: .; v_gene: TRBV2; j_gene: TRBJ1-5; abundance: .; CDR3nt: TGTGCCAGCAGTGACCGCCAGGGTAGTCAGCCCCAGCATTTT; CDR3aa: CASSDRQGSQPQHF
d_gene: .; v_gene: TRBV27; j_gene: TRBJ2-3; abundance: .; CDR3nt: TGTGCCAGCAGTTACATGGGTAGCACAGATACGCAGTATTTT; CDR3aa: CASSYMGSTDTQYF
d_gene: TRBD1; v_gene: TRBV6-6; j_gene: TRBJ2-5; abundance: .; CDR3nt: TGTGCCAGCGGGGGCTCGGGACAGGCATCAACCCAGTACTTC; CDR3aa: CASGGSGQASTQYF
d_gene: .; v_gene: TRBV12-3/TRBV12-4; j_gene: TRBJ2-3; abundance: .; CDR3nt: TGTGCCAGCAGTTTCTTTGACGAGGGGGTCACAGATACGCAGTATTTT; CDR3aa: CASSFFDEGVTDTQYF
d_gene: TRBD1; v_gene: TRBV7-9; j_gene: TRBJ2-3; abundance: .; CDR3nt: TGTGCCAGCAGCCGTGTGGGCCAGGGGGCCCACACAGATACGCAGTATTTT; CDR3aa: CASSRVGQGAHTDTQYF
d_gene: .; v_gene: TRBV5-8; j_gene: TRBJ2-1; abundance: .; CDR3nt: TGTGCCAGCAGCTTGGGCCTTAGGGGTGAGCAGTTCTTC; CDR3aa: CASSLGLRGEQFF
d_gene: .; v_gene: TRBV4-3; j_gene: TRBJ2-3; abundance: few; CDR3nt: TGCGCCAGCAGCCAAGACGGAGGGGATACGCAGTATTTT; CDR3aa: CASSQDGGDTQYF
d_gene: .; v_gene: TRBV20-1; j_gene: TRBJ1-2; abundance: few; CDR3nt: TGCAGTGCTAGAGTTAACGAGACAGATGGCTACACCTTC; CDR3aa: CSARVNETDGYTF
d_gene: .; v_gene: TRBV3-1; j_gene: TRBJ1-6; abundance: .; CDR3nt: TGTGCCAGCAGGTTAGGGATCAGTTCACCCCTCCACTTT; CDR3aa: CASRLGISSPLHF
d_gene: TRBD1; v_gene: TRBV10-3; j_gene: TRBJ1-5; abundance: .; CDR3nt: TGTGCCATCAGTGAGGGACAGGGGGCTAATCAGCCCCAGCATTTT; CDR3aa: CAISEGQGANQPQHF
d_gene: .; v_gene: TRBV12-3/TRBV12-4; j_gene: TRBJ2-7; abundance: many; CDR3nt: TGTGCCAGCAGCCAGGGGAACTCCTACGAGCAGTACTTC; CDR3aa: CASSQGNSYEQYF
d_gene: .; v_gene: TRBV2; j_gene: TRBJ2-6; abundance: .; CDR3nt: TGTGCCAGCAGTGAAACAAGGGCTGGGGCCAACGTCCTGACTTTC; CDR3aa: CASSETRAGANVLTF
d_gene: .; v_gene: TRBV9; j_gene: TRBJ2-5; abundance: .; CDR3nt: TGTGCCAGCTCGCCGACAGCGCAAGAGACCCAGTACTTC; CDR3aa: CASSPTAQETQYF
d_gene: .; v_gene: TRBV19; j_gene: TRBJ1-2; abundance: .; CDR3nt: TGTGCCAGTAGATATTCCCTCGGGGGAGCCTATGGCTACACCTTC; CDR3aa: CASRYSLGGAYGYTF
d_gene: .; v_gene: TRBV2; j_gene: TRBJ2-1; abundance: .; CDR3nt: TGTGCCTACAGCGGAGAGAATGAGCAGTTCTTC; CDR3aa: CAYSGENEQFF
d_gene: TRBD1; v_gene: TRBV7-9; j_gene: TRBJ2-1; abundance: .; CDR3nt: TGTGCCAGCAGCTTCAGGGGACAGGAGCAGTTCTTC; CDR3aa: CASSFRGQEQFF
d_gene: .; v_gene: TRBV20-1; j_gene: TRBJ1-1; abundance: .; CDR3nt: TGCAGTGCTAGAGATCCCTCCCGTTCCGACATGAACACTGAAGCTTTCTTT; CDR3aa: CSARDPSRSDMNTEAFF
d_gene: .; v_gene: TRBV11-2; j_gene: TRBJ2-7; abundance: .; CDR3nt: TGTGCCAGCAGTACTAGATGGAGCGAGGGGCAGTACTTC; CDR3aa: CASSTRWSEGQYF
d_gene: .; v_gene: TRBV27; j_gene: TRBJ2-7; abundance: few; CDR3nt: TGTGCCAGCAGTTTATCCGGGAGTGGCCCCTACGAGCAGTACTTC; CDR3aa: CASSLSGSGPYEQYF
d_gene: .; v_gene: TRBV5-5; j_gene: TRBJ2-7; abundance: .; CDR3nt: TGTGCCAGCAGCTTGGTGGGGGTTGGAAACTCCTACGAGCAGTACTTC; CDR3aa: CASSLVGVGNSYEQYF
d_gene: .; v_gene: TRBV7-9; j_gene: TRBJ1-5; abundance: few; CDR3nt: TGTGCCAGCACCTCAGGAAGTGATCAGCCCCAGCATTTT; CDR3aa: CASTSGSDQPQHF
d_gene: .; v_gene: TRBV12-3/TRBV12-4; j_gene: TRBJ2-3; abundance: few; CDR3nt: TGTGCCAGCAGCCAACCCATTAGGACCCCGGGTACGCAGTATTTT; CDR3aa: CASSQPIRTPGTQYF
d_gene: .; v_gene: TRBV5-1; j_gene: TRBJ2-3; abundance: .; CDR3nt: TGCGCCAGCAGCTTGGAATATGGGCAGGGGCAGTATTTT; CDR3aa: CASSLEYGQGQYF
d_gene: TRBD1; v_gene: TRBV6-6; j_gene: TRBJ1-3; abundance: .; CDR3nt: TGTGCCAGCAGAACCGGGACAGGGACTGGAAACACCATATATTTT; CDR3aa: CASRTGTGTGNTIYF
d_gene: .; v_gene: TRBV7-3; j_gene: TRBJ2-7; abundance: .; CDR3nt: TGTGCCAGCAGCCCCACCAACGGGGAGCAGTACTTC; CDR3aa: CASSPTNGEQYF
d_gene: TRBD2; v_gene: TRBV15; j_gene: TRBJ2-3; abundance: .; CDR3nt: TGTGCCACCAGCAAAGACGGGGGGGCCATTAATACGCAGTATTTT; CDR3aa: CATSKDGGAINTQYF
d_gene: .; v_gene: TRBV12-3/TRBV12-4; j_gene: TRBJ2-3; abundance: .; CDR3nt: TGTGCCAGCAGTTTAGACAACACAGATACGCAGTATTTT; CDR3aa: CASSLDNTDTQYF
d_gene: .; v_gene: TRBV7-2; j_gene: TRBJ2-5; abundance: many; CDR3nt: TGTGCCAGCAGCTTATTAAGATCCACCCAGTACTTC; CDR3aa: CASSLLRSTQYF
d_gene: TRBD1; v_gene: TRBV20-1; j_gene: TRBJ1-2; abundance: .; CDR3nt: TGCAGTGCTGGGGTAATAGGGACAGGGTCTAACTATGGCTACACCTTC; CDR3aa: CSAGVIGTGSNYGYTF
d_gene: .; v_gene: TRBV6-5; j_gene: TRBJ2-2; abundance: few; CDR3nt: TGTGCCAGCAGCCAGGCAGGGGCCACCGGGGAGCTGTTTTTT; CDR3aa: CASSQAGATGELFF
d_gene: TRBD2; v_gene: TRBV7-3; j_gene: TRBJ2-3; abundance: .; CDR3nt: TGTGCCAGCAGCCCCTCGTTAGCGGGGGGGCGAACAGATACGCAGTATTTT; CDR3aa: CASSPSLAGGRTDTQYF
d_gene: .; v_gene: TRBV4-3; j_gene: TRBJ2-1; abundance: few; CDR3nt: TGCGCCAGCAGCCAAGAAACGGGGGGCACCCTCCATTGTGAGCAGTTCTTC; CDR3aa: CASSQETGGTLHCEQFF
d_gene: .; v_gene: TRBV24-1; j_gene: TRBJ1-2; abundance: .; CDR3nt: TGTGCCACCAGTGATGGAGGGGTGAATGGGGGCTACACCTTC; CDR3aa: CATSDGGVNGGYTF
d_gene: TRBD1; v_gene: TRBV7-9; j_gene: TRBJ2-5; abundance: .; CDR3nt: TGTGCCAGCACAGGAGGGACAGGGATGACCCAGTACTTC; CDR3aa: CASTGGTGMTQYF
d_gene: TRBD2; v_gene: TRBV6-2/TRBV6-3; j_gene: TRBJ2-1; abundance: .; CDR3nt: TGTGCCAGCACCCTGCCCGGCGGGGGGGCGAGTGAGCAGTTCTTC; CDR3aa: CASTLPGGGASEQFF
d_gene: .; v_gene: TRBV9; j_gene: TRBJ2-3; abundance: few; CDR3nt: TGTGCCAGCAGCGCGACCACAGATACGCAGTATTTT; CDR3aa: CASSATTDTQYF
d_gene: .; v_gene: TRBV2; j_gene: TRBJ2-1; abundance: few; CDR3nt: TGTGCCAGCTGGGGGGGCAGCAATGAGCAGTTCTTC; CDR3aa: CASWGGSNEQFF
d_gene: .; v_gene: TRBV28; j_gene: TRBJ1-4; abundance: few; CDR3nt: TGTGCCAGCAGTTTGGCGCAGGGTGCTAATGAAAAACTGTTTTTT; CDR3aa: CASSLAQGANEKLFF
d_gene: .; v_gene: TRBV5-1; j_gene: TRBJ1-4; abundance: .; CDR3nt: TGCGCCAGCAGCTCCGAAGAAAAACTGTTTTTT; CDR3aa: CASSSEEKLFF
d_gene: .; v_gene: TRBV9; j_gene: TRBJ1-2; abundance: .; CDR3nt: TGTGCCAGCACCAAGCAGGTGGGGGTAACGGTGAATGGCTACACCTTC; CDR3aa: CASTKQVGVTVNGYTF
d_gene: .; v_gene: TRBV27; j_gene: TRBJ1-5; abundance: many; CDR3nt: TGTGCCAGCAGCTTATTGGGGCAGCCCCAGCATTTT; CDR3aa: CASSLLGQPQHF